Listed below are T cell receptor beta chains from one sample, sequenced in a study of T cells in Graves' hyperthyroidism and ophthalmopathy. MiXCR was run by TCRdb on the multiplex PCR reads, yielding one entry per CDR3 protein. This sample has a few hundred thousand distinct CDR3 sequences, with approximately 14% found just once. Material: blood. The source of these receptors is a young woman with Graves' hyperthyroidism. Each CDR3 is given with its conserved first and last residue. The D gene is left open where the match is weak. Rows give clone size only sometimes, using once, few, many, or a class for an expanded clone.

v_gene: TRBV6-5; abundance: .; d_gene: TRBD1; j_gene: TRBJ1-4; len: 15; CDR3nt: TGTGCCAGCAGATTAACCGGGACAGGGGGTGAAAAACTGTTTTTT; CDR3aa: CASRLTGTGGEKLFF
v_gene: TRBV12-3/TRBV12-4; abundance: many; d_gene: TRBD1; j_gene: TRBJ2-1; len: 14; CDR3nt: TGTGCCAGCAGGTTGGGACAGGGGGTTAATGAGCAGTTCTTC; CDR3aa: CASRLGQGVNEQFF
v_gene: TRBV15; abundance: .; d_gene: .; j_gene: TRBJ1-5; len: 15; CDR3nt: TGTGCCACCAGCAGGGCTCGGGGGCAAAATCAGCCCCAGCATTTT; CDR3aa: CATSRARGQNQPQHF
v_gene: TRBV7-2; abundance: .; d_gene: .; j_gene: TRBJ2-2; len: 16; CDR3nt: TGTGCCAGCAGCTTAGAGGGGGGCATAGGCACCGGGGAGCTGTTTTTT; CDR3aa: CASSLEGGIGTGELFF
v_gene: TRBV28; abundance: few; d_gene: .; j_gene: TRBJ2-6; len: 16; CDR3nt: TGTGCCAGCACTGAGGGGGTTTTCTCTGGGGCCAACGTCCTGACTTTC; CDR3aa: CASTEGVFSGANVLTF
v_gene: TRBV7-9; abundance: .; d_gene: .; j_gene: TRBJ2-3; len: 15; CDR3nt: TGTGCCAGCAGCCCCCCCACAATCCTCACAGATACGCAGTATTTT; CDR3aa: CASSPPTILTDTQYF
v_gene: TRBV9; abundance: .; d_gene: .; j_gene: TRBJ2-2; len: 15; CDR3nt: TGTGCCAGCAGCACAAACGGGGGCCCACCGGGGGAGCTGTTTTTT; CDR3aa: CASSTNGGPPGELFF
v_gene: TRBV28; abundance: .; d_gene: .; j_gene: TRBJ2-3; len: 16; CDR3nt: TGTGCCAGCCGTACCGGAGCGGGCGTGAGCACAGATACGCAGTATTTT; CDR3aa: CASRTGAGVSTDTQYF
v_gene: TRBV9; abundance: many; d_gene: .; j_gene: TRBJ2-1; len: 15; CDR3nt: TGTGCCAGCAGCGTAGCTGGGGCGGGACGTAATGAGCAGTTCTTC; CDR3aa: CASSVAGAGRNEQFF
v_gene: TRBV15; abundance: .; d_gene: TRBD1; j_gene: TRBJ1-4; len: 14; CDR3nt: TGTGCCACGGAAGACGGGACAGTCGATGAAAAACTGTTTTTT; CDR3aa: CATEDGTVDEKLFF
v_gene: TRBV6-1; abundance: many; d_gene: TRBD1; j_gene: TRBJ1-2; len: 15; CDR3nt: TGTGCCAGCAGTTCACAAGGACAGGGCGCCTATGGCTACACCTTC; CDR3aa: CASSSQGQGAYGYTF
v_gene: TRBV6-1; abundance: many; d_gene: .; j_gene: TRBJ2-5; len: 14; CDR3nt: TGTGCCAGCAGTCCACGCCCGGGGGTAGAGACCCAGTACTTC; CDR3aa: CASSPRPGVETQYF
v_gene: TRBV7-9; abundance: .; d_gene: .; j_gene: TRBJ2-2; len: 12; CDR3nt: TGTTGCGCCTCCGCGAACACCGGGGAGCTGTTTTTT; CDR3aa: CCASANTGELFF
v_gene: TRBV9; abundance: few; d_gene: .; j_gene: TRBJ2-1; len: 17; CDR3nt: TGTGCCAGCAGCGTGGAGCTAGAGGGGGGATCCTACAATGAGCAGTTCTTC; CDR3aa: CASSVELEGGSYNEQFF
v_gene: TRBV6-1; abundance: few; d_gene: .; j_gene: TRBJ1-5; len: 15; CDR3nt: TGTGCCAGCAGTACTCGGGGGGCGGGAAGTCAGCCCCAGCATTTT; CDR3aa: CASSTRGAGSQPQHF
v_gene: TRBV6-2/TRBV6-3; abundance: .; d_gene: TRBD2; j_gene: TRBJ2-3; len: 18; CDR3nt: TGTGCCAGCAGCCGAGCCGGGACTAGCGTGGGGGACACAGATACGCAGTATTTT; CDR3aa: CASSRAGTSVGDTDTQYF
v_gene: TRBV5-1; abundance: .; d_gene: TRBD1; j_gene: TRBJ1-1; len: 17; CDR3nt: TGCGCCAGCAGCTTGGGGCAGGGGGCAATTCGGAACACTGAAGCTTTCTTT; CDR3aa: CASSLGQGAIRNTEAFF
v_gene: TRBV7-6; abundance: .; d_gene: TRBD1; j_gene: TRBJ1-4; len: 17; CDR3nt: TGTGCCAGCGGCATTCACACAGGGGGCGCCGACGGTGAAAAACTGTTTTTT; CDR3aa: CASGIHTGGADGEKLFF
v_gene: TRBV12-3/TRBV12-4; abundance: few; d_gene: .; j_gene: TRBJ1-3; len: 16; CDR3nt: TGTGCCAGCAGTTTAGGAGCCTGGTACTCTGGAAACACCATATATTTT; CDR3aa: CASSLGAWYSGNTIYF
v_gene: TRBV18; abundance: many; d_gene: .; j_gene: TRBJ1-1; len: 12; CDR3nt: TGTGCCAGCTCAGGTTTGGAAGGTGAAGCTTTCTTT; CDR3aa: CASSGLEGEAFF
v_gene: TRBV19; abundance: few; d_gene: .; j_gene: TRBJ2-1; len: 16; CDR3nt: TGTGCCAGTAGTATTCGGATGGGGGTAGCCCCAGGTGGGCAGTTCTTC; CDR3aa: CASSIRMGVAPGGQFF
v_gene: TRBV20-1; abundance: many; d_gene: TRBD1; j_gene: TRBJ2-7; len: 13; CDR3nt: TGCAGTGCTACCTGGACAGGGGGCTACGAGCAGTACTTC; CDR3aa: CSATWTGGYEQYF
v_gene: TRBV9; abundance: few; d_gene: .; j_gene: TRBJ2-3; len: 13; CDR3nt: TGTGCCAGCAGCGTAGATGAGGGGAAAACGCAGTATTTT; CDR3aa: CASSVDEGKTQYF
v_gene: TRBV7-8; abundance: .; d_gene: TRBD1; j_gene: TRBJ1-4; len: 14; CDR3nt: TGTGCCAGCAGATTACAGGGGTCTAATGAAAAACTGTTTTTT; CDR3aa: CASRLQGSNEKLFF
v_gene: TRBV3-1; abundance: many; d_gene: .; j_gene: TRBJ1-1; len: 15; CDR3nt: TGTGCCAGCAGCCAAGGGGAGAGGCGAATTATAGAAGCTTTCTTT; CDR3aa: CASSQGERRIIEAFF
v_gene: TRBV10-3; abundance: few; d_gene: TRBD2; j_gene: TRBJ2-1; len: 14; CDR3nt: TGTGCCATCGCGGGGACTAACTCCTACAATGAGCAGTTCTTC; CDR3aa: CAIAGTNSYNEQFF
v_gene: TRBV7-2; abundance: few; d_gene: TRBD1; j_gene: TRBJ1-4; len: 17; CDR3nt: TGTGCCAGCAGCTTAGTCGGGACAGGGGTATTCAATGAAAAACTGTTTTTT; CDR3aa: CASSLVGTGVFNEKLFF
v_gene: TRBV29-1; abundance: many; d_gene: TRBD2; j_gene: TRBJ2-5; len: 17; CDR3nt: TGCAGCGTTGAAGGGGGAAGCGGGAGCAACTCCGGGGGGGCCCAGTACTTC; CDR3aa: CSVEGGSGSNSGGAQYF
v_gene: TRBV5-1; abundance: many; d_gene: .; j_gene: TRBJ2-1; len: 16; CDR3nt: TGCGCCAGCAGCTTGGAGTTGGTAGCGGCCTACAATGAGCAGTTCTTC; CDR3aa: CASSLELVAAYNEQFF
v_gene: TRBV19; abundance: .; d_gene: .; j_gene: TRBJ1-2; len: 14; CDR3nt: TGTGCCAGTACGGAGGGACAAGCTAACTATGGCTACACCTTC; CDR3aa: CASTEGQANYGYTF
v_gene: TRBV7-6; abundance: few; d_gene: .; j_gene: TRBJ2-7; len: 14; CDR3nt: TGTGCCAGCAGCTTAGCGGGAGAGCTATACGAGCAGTACTTC; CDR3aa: CASSLAGELYEQYF
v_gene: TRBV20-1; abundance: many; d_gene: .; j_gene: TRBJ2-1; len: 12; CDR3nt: TGCAGTGCTGTTATTACCCGGGGTGAGCAGTTCTTC; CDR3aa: CSAVITRGEQFF